These 32 T cell receptor beta chains were all obtained from the same sample, sequenced in a study of early T cells in non-severe SARS-CoV-2 infection. TCRdb re-analysed the 5' RACE reads in MiXCR, keeping a single row per CDR3 protein. The table has approximately 46,000 distinct CDR3 sequences, approximately 22% seen once. The sequenced sample was whole blood, obtained at baseline. The receptors shown here come from an adult who was a healthcare worker with PCR-confirmed SARS-CoV-2 infection or an uninfected control (not recorded which).

This clonotype came up many times. J is TRBJ1-1 and V is TRBV12-3 or TRBV12-4, with no clear D. The CDR3 consists of 13 residues. V was trimmed by 3 bases and J by 2 bases, leaving 7 bases between them. This CDR3 reads CASSFTANTEAFF. CDR3 sequence (DNA): TGTGCCAGCAGTTTTACGGCTAACACTGAAGCTTTCTTT.

V gene TRBV6-5 combines with J gene TRBJ1-2; 8 bases map to TRBD1. CDR1 and CDR2 from the germline V gene are MNHEY and SVGAGI. CDR3 length: 13 residues. The V and J ends lost 5 bases and 7 bases, in that order; junction bases with no gene match: 6. The DNA of the CDR3 is TGTGCCAGCAGTACCCCGACAGGGGTTGGCTACACCTTC. It codes for CASSTPTGVGYTF.

This clonotype was recorded a few times. The rearrangement uses TRBV6-6 and TRBJ2-3; D not certain. The CDR3 runs 11 residues. Germline V gene lookup returns CDR1 MNHNY and CDR2 SVGAGI (reference sequence). V lost 5 bases and J lost 2, with 2 bases in between. The CDR3: CASSTTDTQYF. CDR3 sequence (DNA): TGTGCCAGCAGTACCACAGATACGCAGTATTTT.

This clonotype was counted between two and nine times. This chain connects TRBV4-2 to TRBJ1-1; D is uncertain. The CDR3 consists of 13 residues. Per germline, CDR1 LGHNA and CDR2 YNFKEQ. Trimming pared 3 bases from V and 6 bases from J, leaving 11 bases between. Here the CDR3 reads CASSQETWAEAFF. In nucleotides, the CDR3 is TGTGCCAGCAGCCAGGAGACGTGGGCTGAAGCTTTCTTT.

This clonotype is medium-sized within its sample. The chain is built from TRBV7-8 and TRBJ1-5, with D possibly TRBD1 on 6 matching bases. The germline CDR1 and CDR2 sequences are SGHVS and FQNEAQ. This CDR3 spans 15 amino acids. Trimming left V 2 bases short and J 6 bases short, with 14 bases between. CDR3: CASSLLQGPSQPQHF. CDR3 sequence (DNA): TGTGCCAGCAGCTTATTACAGGGCCCCAGTCAGCCCCAGCATTTT. Complete variable domain (other parts from reference TRBV7-8 and TRBJ1-5): GAGVSQSPRYKVAKRGQDVALRCDPISGHVSLFWYQQALGQGPEFLTYFQNEAQLDKSGLPSDRFFAERPEGSVSTLKIQRTQQEDSAVYLCASSLLQGPSQPQHFGDGTRLSIL.

The chain employs TRBV20-1 and TRBJ2-7, with 7 bases fitting TRBD2. The V gene end was trimmed by 5 bases and the J gene end by 0 bases; junction bases not matched to a gene: 10. The CDR3 contains 15 residues. Germline V gene data show CDR1 as DFQATT and CDR2 as SNEGSKA (reference sequence). The CDR3 region is CSAGRDSRSSYEQYF. CDR3 in DNA: TGCAGTGCTGGGAGGGACTCCCGGAGCTCCTACGAGCAGTACTTC.

The chain couples TRBV12-3 or TRBV12-4 to TRBJ2-4; the D gene is possibly TRBD1 (6 bases). This CDR3 is 15 amino acids long. With 6 bases removed from V and 8 bases from J, the gap between germline ends came to 20 bases. The CDR3 loop reads CASSPLGRGLDIQYF. The CDR3 DNA sequence: TGTGCCAGCAGCCCCCTGGGAAGGGGGTTGGACATTCAGTACTTC.

The V and J genes are TRBV10-3 and TRBJ2-1; D not certain. The V end lost 0 bases, the J end lost 13 bases, and 7 bases lay between the germline ends. Germline V gene sequence: CDR1 ENHRY, CDR2 SYGVKD. This CDR3 is built from 11 residues. The CDR3 DNA sequence: TGTGCCATCAGTGAGTCCTACCATCAGTTCTTC. It yields the protein CAISESYHQFF.

The V call is TRBV6-1, the J call TRBJ1-2; 8 bases line up with TRBD1. The junction had 17 bases not matched to a gene; V was cut back by 2 bases and J by 3 bases. The CDR3 spans 19 residues. CDR1 MNHNS and CDR2 SASEGT come from the germline V gene. The CDR3 sequence: CASSEPPWDRQTWDYGYTF. The CDR3 nucleotides read TGTGCCAGCAGTGAACCCCCTTGGGACAGGCAGACTTGGGACTATGGCTACACCTTC.

This clonotype is medium-sized within its sample. CDR3 residues: CASSLGSGYPTDTQYF. For the CDR3, the DNA is TGTGCCAGCAGCCTTGGTAGCGGGTACCCCACAGATACGCAGTATTTT. This rearrangement joins TRBV7-2 to TRBJ2-3; 7 nucleotides agree with TRBD2. The CDR3 covers 16 residues. Germline V gives CDR1 SGHTA, CDR2 FQGNSA. Germline trimming cut 5 bases from V and 2 bases from J; bases unmatched to any gene: 10.

This chain connects TRBV29-1 to TRBJ2-1; TRBD2 aligns across 9 bases. The V gene's germline CDR1 is SQVTM and CDR2 ANQGSEA. V lost 7 bases and J lost 4; bases outside the gene matches: 11. The CDR3 consists of 15 residues. Here the CDR3 reads CSAPAAGGRYNEQFF. As DNA, the CDR3 is TGCAGCGCCCCGGCAGCGGGGGGCCGTTACAATGAGCAGTTCTTC.

The V gene is TRBV5-1, the J gene TRBJ2-1; D remains unclear. CDR3 size: 14 residues. Trimming left V 4 bases short and J 7 bases short, with 15 bases between. Looked up from germline, CDR1 is SGHRS and CDR2 is YFSETQ. CDR3 sequence reads: CASSPDLLGNEQFF. CDR3 sequence (DNA): TGCGCCAGCAGCCCAGACCTCCTGGGTAATGAGCAGTTCTTC. Using reference TRBV5-1 and TRBJ2-1 for the parts outside the CDR3, the full variable domain is KAGVTQTPRYLIKTRGQQVTLSCSPISGHRSVSWYQQTPGQGLQFLFEYFSETQRNKGNFPGRFSGRQFSNSRSEMNVSTLELGDSALYLCASSPDLLGNEQFFGPGTRLTVL.

The chain employs TRBV9 and TRBJ2-3; either TRBD1 or TRBD2 may supply D (5 bases each). There are 15 residues in the CDR3. V lost 0 bases and J 2 bases, leaving 10 bases between the germline ends. Germline CDR1 SGDLS, CDR2 YYNGEE. DNA for the CDR3: TGTGCCAGCAGCGTAGGGGGACCCGCCACAGATACGCAGTATTTT. This sequence encodes CASSVGGPATDTQYF.

J is TRBJ2-7 and V is TRBV7-9, with unresolved D. Germline values: CDR1 SEHNR, CDR2 FQNEAQ (reference sequence). The CDR3 is 14 amino acids. V gave up 2 bases and J gave up 0 bases, with 8 bases separating them. The CDR3 DNA reads TGTGCCAGCAGCTTAAGCGAGAGCTCCTACGAGCAGTACTTC. Its translation is CASSLSESSYEQYF.

This clonotype occurred a few times. The chain recombines TRBV7-8 with TRBJ2-7; TRBD1 matches 8 bases. Trimming removed 5 bases from V and 9 bases from J; junction bases left unmatched: 6. Germline CDR1 SGHVS, CDR2 FQNEAQ. CDR3 size: 12 residues. The CDR3 DNA follows: TGTGCCAGCAGCCCCCGTCAGGGGGCGCAGTACTTC. It codes for CASSPRQGAQYF.

This chain links TRBV18 with TRBJ2-5; no clear D gene. The CDR3 length is 14 residues. Germline V gene sequence: CDR1 KGHSH, CDR2 LQKENI. Trimming pared 0 bases from V and 0 bases from J, leaving 5 bases between. CDR3 residues: CASSPPLYQETQYF. The CDR3 nucleotides are TGTGCCAGCTCACCACCTTTGTACCAAGAGACCCAGTACTTC.

The gene calls are TRBV20-1 and TRBJ1-1; D might be TRBD1 (6 bases). Germline lookup yields CDR1 DFQATT and CDR2 SNEGSKA (reference sequence). The CDR3 spans 14 residues. The ends were cut back, 3 bases at V and 4 bases at J, with 15 bases in the middle. CDR3 sequence (DNA): TGCAGTGCTAGGGGAATCGACAGGCGCACTGAAGCTTTCTTT. The encoded protein is CSARGIDRRTEAFF.

The table lists this clonotype with a few counts. The chain has TRBV3-1 and TRBJ1-1; D may be TRBD1 (5 bases). Germline CDR1 reads LGHDT; CDR2 reads YNNKEL (reference sequence). This CDR3 is 13 amino acids long. The V end lost 8 bases, the J end lost 1 base, and 11 bases lay between the germline ends. CDR3 amino acids: CASRRQPNTEAFF. The DNA of the CDR3 is TGTGCCAGCCGGAGACAGCCGAACACTGAAGCTTTCTTT.

J is TRBJ2-5 and V is TRBV5-1; D perhaps matches TRBD1 (5 bases). CDR1 SGHRS and CDR2 YFSETQ come from the germline V gene. Trimming stripped 3 bases from V and 4 bases from J, with 13 bases between. There are 14 residues in the CDR3. Here the CDR3 DNA reads TGCGCCAGCAGCTCCCCAGGGTTTACAGAGACCCAGTACTTC. This sequence encodes CASSSPGFTETQYF.

The genes are TRBV5-4 and TRBJ2-7; TRBD1 matches 9 bases. Germline V gene sequence: CDR1 SGHNT, CDR2 YYREEE (reference sequence). J lost 0 bases, V lost 3 bases, and 10 bases had no gene match. The CDR3 extends over 17 amino acids. CDR3 sequence reads: CASSSGTGRRFSYEQYF. CDR3 DNA sequence: TGTGCCAGCAGCTCCGGGACAGGGCGGCGCTTCTCCTACGAGCAGTACTTC.

This clonotype has only a few counts. The chain employs TRBV7-2 and TRBJ2-3, with unresolved D. Deletions cut 2 bases from V and 2 bases from J, with 11 bases between. The length of the CDR3 is 15 residues. CDR1 SGHTA and CDR2 FQGNSA come from the germline V gene. CDR3 sequence: CASSLSPVTTDTQYF. For the CDR3, the DNA is TGTGCCAGCAGCTTATCCCCCGTAACCACAGATACGCAGTATTTT.

The chain combines TRBV7-9 with TRBJ1-4; D not resolved. This CDR3 is 16 amino acids long. The germline gives CDR1 SEHNR, CDR2 FQNEAQ (reference sequence). Trimming cost V 5 bases and J 6 bases, with 19 bases left between them. This CDR3 reads CASSPSGGSEDEKLFF. The CDR3, as DNA: TGTGCCAGCAGCCCCAGCGGCGGGAGCGAGGATGAAAAACTGTTTTTT.

This chain connects TRBV6-6 to TRBJ2-2; TRBD1 is a possible D gene (5 bases). The CDR3 sequence is 14 residues long. Germline CDR1 reads MNHNY; CDR2 reads SVGAGI (reference sequence). V was shortened by 6 bases and J by 4 bases, with 12 bases between the two germline ends. CDR3 residues: CASRALGVTGELFF. For the CDR3, the DNA is TGTGCCAGCAGGGCCTTAGGGGTCACCGGGGAGCTGTTTTTT.

The chain links TRBV7-9 to TRBJ1-2; the D is unclear. The germline V gene has CDR1 SEHNR and CDR2 FQNEAQ (reference sequence). This CDR3 contains 12 residues. Trimming took 0 bases from V and 6 from J, leaving 5 bases between them. CDR3 nucleotide sequence: TGTGCCAGCAGCTTAGCTCCGGATGGCTACACCTTC. Encoded protein: CASSLAPDGYTF.

Only a few counts were recorded for this clonotype. This sequence joins TRBV7-2 and TRBJ1-3, with D possibly TRBD1 on 6 matching bases. Germline V lookup: CDR1 SGHTA, CDR2 FQGNSA. CDR3 size: 17 residues. V gave up 4 bases and J gave up 0 bases, with 16 bases separating them. The CDR3 region is CASSSSEDRNSGNTIYF. The CDR3 bases are TGTGCCAGCAGCTCCTCAGAAGACAGGAACTCTGGAAACACCATATATTTT. The full variable domain, with the rest looked up from reference TRBV7-2 and TRBJ1-3, is GAGVSQSPSNKVTEKGKDVELRCDPISGHTALYWYRQSLGQGLEFLIYFQGNSAPDKSGLPSDRFSAERTGGSVSTLTIQRTQQEDSAVYLCASSSSEDRNSGNTIYFGEGSWLTVV.

This clonotype was detected only a few times. The CDR3 coding sequence is TGTGCCTGGAGTGCGGGACTATTAGATACGCAGTATTTT. Translation gives CAWSAGLLDTQYF. The rearrangement links TRBV30 to TRBJ2-3, with 7 bases identical to TRBD2. The CDR3 totals 13 residues. CDR1 and CDR2 from the germline V gene are GTSNPN and SVGIG (reference sequence). V was clipped by 1 base and J by 5 bases; unmatched bases: 3. The full variable domain, in which reference TRBV30 and TRBJ2-3 provide the parts outside the CDR3, is SQTIHQWPATLVQPVGSPLSLECTVEGTSNPNLYWYRQAAGRGLQLLFYSVGIGQISSEVPQNLSASRPQDRQFILSSKKLLLSDSGFYLCAWSAGLLDTQYFGPGTRLTVL.

The genes are TRBV10-3 and TRBJ1-2; 7 positions match TRBD1. With V trimmed by 0 bases and J by 8 bases, 6 bases remained unmatched. CDR1 is ENHRY, CDR2 SYGVKD, per germline. The CDR3 extends over 14 amino acids. The CDR3 loop is CAISESAQGRGYTF. The CDR3 bases are TGTGCCATCAGTGAGTCGGCACAGGGGAGAGGCTACACCTTC.

This clonotype was seen many times. The chain uses TRBV11-2 and TRBJ2-5; the D gene is possibly TRBD2 (5 bases). Germline V gives CDR1 SGHAT, CDR2 FQNNGV. Trimming shortened V by 1 base and J by 3 bases, and 6 bases separated the two germline ends. The CDR3 has 13 amino acids. The CDR3 is CASSLGAEETQYF. The CDR3 DNA follows: TGTGCCAGCAGCTTAGGAGCGGAAGAGACCCAGTACTTC.

V gene TRBV4-2 combines with J gene TRBJ2-7; the D is unclear. Trimming removed 1 base at V and 3 bases at J, with 7 bases between. This CDR3 has 13 amino acids. CDR1 is LGHNA, CDR2 YNFKEQ, per germline. CDR3 residues: CASSQVEDYEQYF. The CDR3 nucleotides are TGTGCCAGCAGCCAAGTCGAGGACTACGAGCAGTACTTC.

The chain uses TRBV7-9 and TRBJ1-2; no clear D. Trimming shortened V by 8 bases and J by 4 bases, and 11 bases separated the two germline ends. The CDR3 totals 12 residues. The germline V gene has CDR1 SEHNR and CDR2 FQNEAQ (reference sequence). The CDR3 DNA follows: TGTGCCAGCTCAGAAGGAGCCTATGGCTACACCTTC. Translated, it gives CASSEGAYGYTF.

This clonotype occurred a few times. This chain joins TRBV11-3 and TRBJ2-4, with D possibly being TRBD2 (5 bases). Deletions cut 3 bases from V and 5 bases from J, with 8 bases between. Germline values: CDR1 SGHNT, CDR2 YENEEA. The CDR3 has 13 amino acids. DNA of the CDR3: TGTGCCAGCAGCTTGGGAGTGGAAAACATTCAGTACTTC. It is translated as CASSLGVENIQYF.

This chain joins TRBV11-2 and TRBJ2-1, with D tentatively TRBD2 (6 bases). CDR1 and CDR2 from the germline V gene are SGHAT and FQNNGV. The CDR3 sequence is 13 residues long. Between the trimmed V and J ends, which lost 5 bases and 4 bases, there was a span of 9 bases. CDR3 sequence: CASSRELYNEQFF. CDR3 in DNA: TGTGCCAGCAGCCGGGAGTTATACAATGAGCAGTTCTTC. Using reference TRBV11-2 and TRBJ2-1 for the parts outside the CDR3, the full variable domain is EAGVAQSPRYKIIEKRQSVAFWCNPISGHATLYWYQQILGQGPKLLIQFQNNGVVDDSQLPKDRFSAERLKGVDSTLKIQPAKLEDSAVYLCASSRELYNEQFFGPGTRLTVL.